This TCR beta chain came from a study of T-cell memory formation after mild COVID-19. From the 5' RACE reads, TCRdb called clonotypes with MiXCR, one entry per CDR3 protein. This sample has fewer than 90,000 distinct CDR3 sequences, with more than 10% found just once. The ends lost 8 bases at V and 1 base at J; junction bases unmatched: 10. Germline CDR1 WSHSY, CDR2 SAAADI. The CDR3 consists of 15 residues. The chain recombines TRBV10-2 with TRBJ2-5; 7 bases align to TRBD1. Material for sequencing was PBMCs or a T cell subset sorted from them (not recorded which). The TCR comes from a man between 18 and 35 years old who had mild COVID-19 (a few samples of this study predate the infection). Cell type and time point are not known. The CDR3 DNA follows: TGCGCCAGCCTAGAGGCAGGGGGAGTCCAAGAGACCCAGTACTTC. Encoded protein: CASLEAGGVQETQYF.